This TCR beta chain is drawn from a study of cytotoxic CD8 clonotypes in ibrutinib-treated CLL. About the study: Once treatment had gone on for a median of around 13 months, range 6 to 36, response samples were drawn.

Study-wide findings and caveats: Clonality was higher at ibrutinib response and returned toward baseline at progression.

Method: immunoSEQ multiplex PCR; TCRdb's copy keeps in-frame clones and lacks some. The sample holds 190,000 or so clones; 55% to 85% are singletons and the top ten take around an eighth. Worth noting for this clone: Its target is unknown.

Trimming removed 4 bases from V and 8 bases from J, with 12 bases in between. This CDR3 has 12 amino acids. Germline V gene data show CDR1 as SGHRS and CDR2 as YFSETQ. The material sequenced was PBMCs, taken after 24 months of ibrutinib treatment. The sequence was collected from a human donor with chronic lymphocytic leukemia. The chain couples TRBV5-1 to TRBJ1-2; D not certain. For the CDR3, the DNA is TGCGCCAGCAGCCCGGAGGGTTGGGGCTACACCTTC. Encoded protein: CASSPEGWGYTF.